Listed below are T cell receptor beta chains from one sample, sequenced in a study of identical twins. One entry per CDR3 protein, called by TCRdb with MiXCR from the 5' RACE reads. The table lists fewer than 250,000 distinct CDR3 sequences, 7% to 8.5% of them singletons, with roughly 5.4% in the top ten. This sample was also put to use in a study of yellow fever vaccine responses in identical twins.

Sequencing input: CD8+ T cells sorted from blood. These receptors originate from a woman in her late teens or twenties in good health. The CDR3 runs from the conserved cysteine through the conserved F or W. Each record gives: J gene, D gene, clone size, V gene, CDR3 DNA, CDR3 protein. D genes are given only for firm matches. For some rows the clone size is stated as once, few or many, or as a class when expanded; others skip it.

>TRBJ2-1|-|-|TRBV27
TGTGCCAGCAGGTTTTCCTACAATGAGCAGTTCTTC
CASRFSYNEQFF
>TRBJ2-1|-|few|TRBV27
TGTGCCAGCAGTTGGACAGTAAGCTACAATGAGCAGTTCTTC
CASSWTVSYNEQFF
>TRBJ2-7|-|many|TRBV7-2
TGTGCCAGCAGCTTATTTCCAGGGGCCGAGCAGTACTTC
CASSLFPGAEQYF
>TRBJ2-5|-|-|TRBV9
TGTGCCAGCAGCGCCGGGGCCGGACTCCGAGGGCAAGAGACCCAGTACTTC
CASSAGAGLRGQETQYF
>TRBJ1-1|-|few|TRBV6-5
TGTGCCAGCAGTTACTCTGGGACACCGAACACTGAAGCTTTCTTT
CASSYSGTPNTEAFF
>TRBJ2-1|TRBD2|many|TRBV3-1
TGTGCCAGCAGCCAAGTGATTACACCGGGACTAGCGGGGGCCACTGAGCAGTTCTTC
CASSQVITPGLAGATEQFF
>TRBJ2-2|-|few|TRBV5-1
TGCGCCAGCAGCTGGAGGACTACTAACACCGGGGAGCTGTTTTTT
CASSWRTTNTGELFF
>TRBJ1-3|-|few|TRBV6-1
TGTGCCAGCAGAAACTCTGGAAACACCATATATTTT
CASRNSGNTIYF
>TRBJ2-3|TRBD2|many|TRBV20-1
TGCAGTGCTAGAGACCCCACCCGAGGGTTTAGCGGGAGATTAGGGCAGTATTTT
CSARDPTRGFSGRLGQYF
>TRBJ1-1|-|-|TRBV20-1
TGCAGTGCTAGAGATTACGTTGAAGCTTTCTTT
CSARDYVEAFF
>TRBJ2-5|-|-|TRBV29-1
TGCAGCGCGAAGGGAAGGGGAGGGGGAGAGACCCAGTACTTC
CSAKGRGGGETQYF
>TRBJ2-2|TRBD1|-|TRBV7-9
TGTGCCAGCAGCACCTGGACAGGGGGCGCGACCGGGGAGCTGTTTTTT
CASSTWTGGATGELFF
>TRBJ2-7|-|-|TRBV20-1
TGCAGTGCTAGAGATCTATACTACGAGCAGTACTTC
CSARDLYYEQYF
>TRBJ2-1|-|-|TRBV20-1
TGCAGTGCTACCGGCCTTATTGGACAATTGGTTCTGGATGAGCAGTTCTTC
CSATGLIGQLVLDEQFF
>TRBJ2-3|TRBD2|few|TRBV27
TGTGCCAGCAGTTTATTCCCTAGCGGAGACACAGATACGCAGTATTTT
CASSLFPSGDTDTQYF
>TRBJ2-2|TRBD2|-|TRBV24-1
TGTGCCACCAGTGACTCAGGCAGCGGGACTCTAAACACCGGGGAGCTGTTTTTT
CATSDSGSGTLNTGELFF
>TRBJ1-1|-|many|TRBV6-5
TGTGCCAGCAGTTTCCAGGGGACTAACACTGAAGCTTTCTTT
CASSFQGTNTEAFF
>TRBJ2-1|-|few|TRBV29-1
TGCAGCGTTGAAGGGTCGACAGAAAGCTCCTACAATGAGCAGTTCTTC
CSVEGSTESSYNEQFF
>TRBJ2-1|-|many|TRBV3-1
TGTGCCAGCAGCCAAGCCGGGTCCTACAATGAGCAGTTCTTC
CASSQAGSYNEQFF
>TRBJ2-1|TRBD2|few|TRBV9
TGTGCCAGCAGCTCTCTAGCGGGAGAGGGAATCGATGAGCAGTTCTTC
CASSSLAGEGIDEQFF
>TRBJ2-1|TRBD2|-|TRBV10-3
TGTGCCCACAAATGGGCTAGCGGGGGGGAAACCTACAATGAGCAGTTCTTC
CAHKWASGGETYNEQFF
>TRBJ2-6|TRBD1|few|TRBV6-9
TGTGCCAGCAAACCACCGGGACAGGGGGCATTTGGGGCCAACGTCCTGACTTTC
CASKPPGQGAFGANVLTF
>TRBJ2-7|TRBD2|-|TRBV20-1
TGCAGTGCTAGAGATCTTATTAGCGGGAGCTACGAGCAGTACTTC
CSARDLISGSYEQYF
>TRBJ2-7|-|-|TRBV19
TGTGCCAGTAGTTTTACCGACTCCTACGAGCAGTACTTC
CASSFTDSYEQYF
>TRBJ2-3|TRBD2|-|TRBV9
TGTGCCAGCAGCGTAGGCGGGAGCCCAGATACGCAGTATTTT
CASSVGGSPDTQYF
>TRBJ1-5|TRBD1|-|TRBV27
TGTGCCAGCAGTATCCTGGGACAGGGCAGGGGGGCCCAGCATTTT
CASSILGQGRGAQHF
>TRBJ1-5|TRBD1|few|TRBV27
TGTGCCAGCAGTTTGGGACAGGCGGGTAGCAATCAGCCCCAGCATTTT
CASSLGQAGSNQPQHF
>TRBJ2-7|TRBD1|many|TRBV12-3/TRBV12-4
TGTGCCAGCAGTGGGGACAGGGGCTACGAGCAGTACTTC
CASSGDRGYEQYF
>TRBJ1-2|-|-|TRBV24-1
TGTGCCACCAGTGATTCGGGGGAGGCCCCGAGCAACTATGGCTACACCTTC
CATSDSGEAPSNYGYTF
>TRBJ2-1|-|few|TRBV20-1
TGCAGTGCTTGGTTTGTGGCCGAACCACTAGTTGAGCAGTTCTTC
CSAWFVAEPLVEQFF
>TRBJ2-1|TRBD2|few|TRBV3-1
TGTGCCAGCAGCCATGGCGGGAGGCCACGACGTTCCTACAATGAGCAGTTCTTC
CASSHGGRPRRSYNEQFF
>TRBJ2-5|-|-|TRBV9
TGTGCCAGCAGCAAACCGATGGATGGGGAGACCCAGTACTTC
CASSKPMDGETQYF
>TRBJ1-5|-|-|TRBV28
TGTGCCAGCAGTACTAATCAGCCCCAGCATTTT
CASSTNQPQHF
>TRBJ1-5|-|few|TRBV2
TGTGCCAGCACCAGAGGGGACCAGCCCCAGCATTTT
CASTRGDQPQHF
>TRBJ2-3|-|many|TRBV12-3/TRBV12-4
TGTGCCAGCAGTTTTTGGGACGGCACAGATACGCAGTATTTT
CASSFWDGTDTQYF
>TRBJ1-1|TRBD1|-|TRBV10-3
TGTGCCATCAGGGGAGGGGGCGGCGCTGAAGCTTTCTTT
CAIRGGGGAEAFF
>TRBJ2-2|-|many|TRBV10-3
TGTGCCATCAGTGTGGAGGGAAACACCGGGGAGCTGTTTTTT
CAISVEGNTGELFF
>TRBJ1-4|-|many|TRBV25-1
TGTGCCAGCAGTGAACTAGGACAGCCGAATGAAAAACTGTTTTTT
CASSELGQPNEKLFF
>TRBJ2-7|-|few|TRBV10-3
TGTGCCTCCCAAGACGATTACGAGCAGTACTTC
CASQDDYEQYF
>TRBJ2-5|-|-|TRBV7-6
TGTGCCAGCAGCTTAGCCGGAGAGGGGGGTGGGGAGACCCAGTACTTC
CASSLAGEGGGETQYF
>TRBJ2-5|TRBD2|-|TRBV3-1
TGTGCCAGCAGCCAAGATTGGCTAGCGGGGGGGGAGGATCACGAGACCCAGTACTTC
CASSQDWLAGGEDHETQYF
>TRBJ2-3|TRBD1|many|TRBV25-1
TGTGCCAGCAGTGAATTTGTTACAGGGGTAGCGGATACGCAGTATTTT
CASSEFVTGVADTQYF